The 4 T cell receptor beta chains below come from one sample, sequenced in a study of identical twins. TCRdb redid the calling of the 5' RACE reads with MiXCR, one entry per CDR3 protein. The sample lists 200,000 to 250,000 distinct CDR3 sequences; 9.5% to 15% were seen once. These records were also assigned to another study, of yellow fever vaccine responses in identical twins.

Sequenced material: memory (CD45RO+) T cells sorted from blood. These receptors were obtained from a woman younger than 35 in good health.

The rearrangement links TRBV12-3 or TRBV12-4 to TRBJ2-3; D perhaps matches TRBD2 (6 bases). Trimming removed 4 bases from V and 9 bases from J, with 14 bases in between. The CDR3 totals 13 residues. CDR3 residues: CASSSIRLETQYF. CDR3 nucleotide sequence: TGTGCCAGCAGTTCGATACGACTAGAGACGCAGTATTTT.

This clonotype was detected ten times or more. The genes are TRBV5-1 and TRBJ2-3, with 10 bases lining up with TRBD2. With 6 bases clipped from V and 1 base from J, the junction kept 5 bases outside the gene matches. The CDR3 spans 15 residues. The germline gives CDR1 SGHRS, CDR2 YFSETQ. The CDR3 coding sequence is TGCGCCAGCAACTCAGCGGGGGGGCGCACAGATACGCAGTATTTT. The encoded protein is CASNSAGGRTDTQYF.

The chain couples TRBV3-1 to TRBJ2-2, with D unclear. Germline CDR1 is LGHDT and CDR2 is YNNKEL (reference sequence). The V end lost 8 bases, the J end lost 9 bases, and 10 bases lay between the germline ends. There are 11 residues in the CDR3. The CDR3: CASPRFRELFF. The CDR3 DNA is TGTGCCAGCCCCCGGTTCAGGGAGCTGTTTTTT.

This clonotype was seen a few times. The chain is built from TRBV6-1 and TRBJ1-4; D remains ambiguous. Germline CDR1 is MNHNS and CDR2 is SASEGT. V gave up 4 bases and J gave up 5 bases, with 14 bases separating them. The CDR3 runs to 15 residues. This chain's CDR3 is CASSVLFRRNEKLFF. DNA for the CDR3: TGTGCCAGCAGTGTGTTATTTCGCCGGAATGAAAAACTGTTTTTT.